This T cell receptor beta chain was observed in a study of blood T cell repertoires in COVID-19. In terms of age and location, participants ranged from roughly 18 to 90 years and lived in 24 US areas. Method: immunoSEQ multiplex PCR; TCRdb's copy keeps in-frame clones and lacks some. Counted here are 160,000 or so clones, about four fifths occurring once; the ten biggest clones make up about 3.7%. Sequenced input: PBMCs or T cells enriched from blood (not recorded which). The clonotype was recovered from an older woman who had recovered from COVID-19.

As DNA, the CDR3 is TGTGCCAGTAGTATAGGGCAGAGCAATCAGCCCCAGCATTTT. This translates into CASSIGQSNQPQHF. The gene calls are TRBV19 and TRBJ1-5; no clear D. The germline CDR1 and CDR2 sequences are LNHDA and SQIVND (reference sequence). The CDR3 runs to 14 residues. V was shortened by 1 base and J by 1 base, with 5 bases between the two germline ends.